Below, 28 T cell receptor beta chains from the same sample are listed, as sequenced in a study of blood T cell repertoires in COVID-19. Data came from immunoSEQ multiplex PCR; TCRdb stores just in-frame clones and leaves some out. The sample lists about 240,000 clones, 75% to 90% occurring once. The material sequenced was PBMCs or T cells enriched from blood (not recorded which). Receptors were obtained from a woman between 35 and 50 years old with acute COVID-19.

V is TRBV3-1 (or the pseudogene TRBV3-2) and J is TRBJ1-5, with 10 bases matching TRBD1. This CDR3 comprises 16 residues. V lost 1 base and J lost 9; bases outside the gene matches: 9. The V gene's germline CDR1 is LGHDT and CDR2 YNNKEL (reference sequence). Here the CDR3 reads CASSQGTGGGKRPQHF. The CDR3 DNA is TGTGCCAGCAGCCAAGGGACAGGGGGTGGGAAGAGGCCCCAGCATTTT.

Comment on this clone: The germline gene is not matched at one end of the junction; a read error may be the cause. V is TRBV27 and J is TRBJ2-7; 8 positions agree with TRBD1. The CDR3 runs to 14 residues. From germline, CDR1 is MNHEY and CDR2 SMNVEV (reference sequence). For the CDR3, the DNA is TGTGCCAGCAGTTTAAGGGACAGGAACCACGAGCAGTACTTT. Translating gives CASSLRDRNHEQYF.

The chain carries TRBV13 and TRBJ2-3; perhaps TRBD2 as D (5 bases). This CDR3 is built from 15 residues. The germline gives CDR1 PRHDT, CDR2 FYEKMQ (reference sequence). V gave up 0 bases and J gave up 6 bases, with 13 bases separating them. Here the CDR3 DNA reads TGTGCCAGCAGCTTAGGCCGCGCCAGAGGGGATACGCAGTATTTT. Residues: CASSLGRARGDTQYF.

The CDR3 DNA reads as TGCGCCAGCGCAGGTGGGAGCGCCTCCTACGAGCAGTACTTC. Its protein product is CASAGGSASYEQYF. The chain joins TRBV10-2 to TRBJ2-7, with a tentative D call TRBD2 (5 bases). Germline V lookup: CDR1 WSHSY, CDR2 SAAADI. This CDR3 region has 14 residues. V was cut by 8 bases and J by 0 bases, with 14 bases left in between.

The chain uses TRBV11-3 and TRBJ1-1; 8 nucleotides line up with TRBD1. The CDR3 has 14 residues. Trimming at V came to 3 bases and at J to 7 bases, leaving 7 bases not matched to a gene. Germline-derived CDR1 and CDR2 are SGHNT and YENEEA. The CDR3 coding sequence is TGTGCCAGCAGCTTGTCGGGACAGGACTTTGAAGCTTTCTTT. This codes for CASSLSGQDFEAFF.

The chain has TRBV24-1 and TRBJ2-1; TRBD2 aligns across 11 bases. CDR3 length equals 15 residues. The trim removed 8 bases at V and 4 bases at J, leaving 6 bases unmatched. Germline lookup yields CDR1 KGHDR and CDR2 SFDVKD. For the CDR3, the DNA is TGTGCCACCACTTTGACTAGCGGGAAGTACAATGAGCAGTTCTTC. Its protein product is CATTLTSGKYNEQFF.

The chain recombines TRBV5-4 with TRBJ2-6; D uncertain. Germline V gives CDR1 SGHNT, CDR2 YYREEE (reference sequence). The germline V and J ends were trimmed by 0 bases and 0 bases, with 4 bases remaining between them. The CDR3 is made up of 15 amino acids. CDR3: CASSLVSSGANVLTF. The CDR3 DNA is TGTGCCAGCAGCTTGGTATCCTCTGGGGCCAACGTCCTGACTTTC. The full variable domain, rest sourced from reference TRBV5-4 and TRBJ2-6, is ETGVTQSPTHLIKTRGQQVTLRCSSQSGHNTVSWYQQALGQGPQFIFQYYREEENGRGNFPPRFSGLQFPNYSSELNVNALELDDSALYLCASSLVSSGANVLTFGAGSRLTVL.

The chain has TRBV15 and TRBJ2-5; the D is unclear. The germline V gene encodes CDR1 LNHNV and CDR2 YYDKDF (reference sequence). This CDR3 is built from 13 residues. V lost 3 bases and J lost 3, with 8 bases in between. The CDR3 here is CATSRIAKETQYF. The CDR3 DNA reads as TGTGCCACCAGCAGGATAGCAAAAGAGACCCAGTACTTC.

The V and J genes are TRBV7-3 and TRBJ2-3; maybe TRBD1 (5 bases). The CDR3 contains 12 residues. V was shortened by 0 bases and J by 8 bases, with 6 bases between the two germline ends. CDR1 and CDR2 (germline): SGHTA, FQGTGA. As DNA, the CDR3 is TGTGCCAGCAGCTTAACTCAGGGTACGCAGTATTTT. Protein sequence: CASSLTQGTQYF.

This rearrangement joins TRBV4-1 to TRBJ2-7; D is ambiguous. This CDR3 comprises 15 residues. Trimming removed 0 bases at V and 2 bases at J, with 11 bases between. Germline CDR1 and CDR2: MGHRA and YSYEKL. The CDR3: CASSQEQNRPYEQYF. The CDR3 nucleotides are TGCGCCAGCAGCCAAGAGCAGAACAGACCCTACGAGCAGTACTTC.

The CDR3 DNA is TGTGCCAGCAGCCAAGGGACTAGCGGGAACACTTTGGTTGAGACCCAGTACTTC. Its translation: CASSQGTSGNTLVETQYF. The chain uses TRBV3-1 (or the pseudogene TRBV3-2) and TRBJ2-5; 12 positions agree with TRBD2. Germline V gene lookup returns CDR1 LGHDT and CDR2 YNNKEL (reference sequence). V shed 1 base, J shed 5 bases, and the junction held 11 bases outside the gene matches. The CDR3 sequence is 18 residues long.

V and J are TRBV19 and TRBJ2-5, with 7 bases lining up with TRBD1. The CDR3 totals 13 residues. Looked up from germline, CDR1 is LNHDA and CDR2 is SQIVND (reference sequence). V dropped 6 bases and J dropped 5; count of bases not matched to a gene: 6. CDR3 nucleotide sequence: TGTGCCAGTAGGGCCGGCAGGGGGGAGACCCAGTACTTC. It codes for CASRAGRGETQYF.

CDR3 amino acids: CASSTMTGARSAQYF. CDR3 nucleotide sequence: TGCGCCAGCAGCACCATGACAGGGGCGAGGTCGGCCCAGTACTTC. The J gene is TRBJ2-5, the V gene TRBV5-1; 8 positions agree with TRBD1. CDR1 is SGHRS, CDR2 YFSETQ, per germline. With 4 bases clipped from V and 9 bases from J, the junction kept 14 bases outside the gene matches. The CDR3 is 15 amino acids.

J is TRBJ2-2 and V is TRBV6-5, with 8 bases identical to TRBD1. Germline lookup yields CDR1 MNHEY and CDR2 SVGAGI. This CDR3 spans 15 amino acids. The ends lost 6 bases at V and 1 base at J; junction bases unmatched: 4. CDR3 sequence reads: CASRTGTGNTGELFF. The CDR3 DNA sequence: TGTGCCAGCAGAACCGGGACAGGGAACACCGGGGAGCTGTTTTTT.

The chain links TRBV29-1 to TRBJ1-2, with D uncertain. Trimming took off 2 bases at V and 7 bases at J, with 5 bases between the two ends. CDR3 length: 10 residues. Germline CDR1 SQVTM, CDR2 ANQGSEA. In DNA form, the CDR3 reads TGCAGCGTTGAAATGGCTGGCTACACCTTC. As protein: CSVEMAGYTF. Together with reference TRBV29-1 and TRBJ1-2, the CDR3 gives the full variable domain: SAVISQKPSRDICQRGTSLTIQCQVDSQVTMMFWYRQQPGQSLTLIATANQGSEATYESGFVIDKFPISRPNLTFSTLTVSNMSPEDSSIYLCSVEMAGYTFGSGTRLTVV.

As DNA, the CDR3 is TGTGCCAGCAGCTTGGGTTGGGCAGGGACCCAGTACTTC. This encodes CASSLGWAGTQYF. The chain uses TRBV5-6 and TRBJ2-5; D remains unclear. V was clipped by 0 bases and J by 7 bases, with 10 bases between them. Germline values: CDR1 SGHDT, CDR2 YYEEEE. CDR3 length equals 13 residues.

The genes are TRBV7-8 and TRBJ2-7, with D uncertain. The V end was cut by 1 base, the J end by 1 base, with 8 bases between. CDR3 length: 14 amino acids. CDR1 and CDR2 from the germline V gene are SGHVS and FQNEAQ. The CDR3 is CASSLVGESYEQYF. CDR3 bases: TGTGCCAGCAGCTTAGTGGGCGAATCCTACGAGCAGTACTTC.

V and J are TRBV14 and TRBJ1-1; D might be TRBD1 (5 bases). The germline V gene has CDR1 SGHDN and CDR2 FVKESK. V lost 4 bases, J lost 5 bases, and 14 bases lay in between. The CDR3 is made up of 14 amino acids. DNA for the CDR3: TGTGCCAGCAGCCGGTGGGGGGGGAGGACTGAAGCTTTCTTT. The encoded protein is CASSRWGGRTEAFF.

This clone has a handful of counts. The chain recombines TRBV19 with TRBJ1-1; TRBD1 matches 7 bases. Losses at the gene ends were 3 bases for V and 4 bases for J; bases not matched to a gene: 5. This CDR3 has 14 amino acids. CDR1 LNHDA and CDR2 SQIVND come from the germline V gene (reference sequence). As DNA, the CDR3 is TGTGCCAGTAGTATCCAAGGGGGCGGCACTGAAGCTTTCTTT. Translating gives CASSIQGGGTEAFF.

The chain recombines TRBV11-2 with TRBJ2-7; a weak D match, TRBD1 (6 bases). V was trimmed by 2 bases and J by 6 bases, leaving 11 bases between them. The CDR3 spans 13 residues. Germline V gene lookup returns CDR1 SGHAT and CDR2 FQNNGV. CDR3 bases: TGTGCCAGCAGCTTACAGGGGATGGGCGAGCAGTACTTC. Its translation: CASSLQGMGEQYF.

The chain is built from TRBV28 and TRBJ2-7; TRBD1 matches 8 bases. The CDR3 contains 16 residues. V was pared by 6 bases and J by 4 bases, with 14 bases of the junction left unmatched. Germline V gene sequence: CDR1 MDHEN, CDR2 SYDVKM. DNA for the CDR3: TGTGCCAGCAGCAAGCCGGCGTCTAACAGGGGGTACGAGCAGTACTTC. Translating gives CASSKPASNRGYEQYF. The whole variable domain, remainder taken from reference TRBV28 and TRBJ2-7, is DVKVTQSSRYLVKRTGEKVFLECVQDMDHENMFWYRQDPGLGLRLIYFSYDVKMKEKGDIPEGYSVSREKKERFSLILESASTNQTSMYLCASSKPASNRGYEQYFGPGTRLTVT.

The chain recombines TRBV13 with TRBJ2-1; unclear D gene. Germline CDR1 is PRHDT and CDR2 is FYEKMQ (reference sequence). Trimming took 2 bases from V and 5 from J, leaving 10 bases between them. This CDR3 is built from 14 residues. The CDR3 region is CASSLRGRDNEQFF. The CDR3 DNA follows: TGTGCCAGCAGCTTACGAGGCAGAGACAATGAGCAGTTCTTC.

This chain connects TRBV9 to TRBJ2-3; 11 nucleotides line up with TRBD2. The CDR3 is 15 amino acids. The V and J ends lost 0 bases and 7 bases, in that order; junction bases with no gene match: 4. In germline, CDR1 is SGDLS, CDR2 YYNGEE. CDR3 sequence reads: CASSVVTSGINTQYF. CDR3 DNA sequence: TGTGCCAGCAGCGTAGTGACTAGCGGGATTAATACGCAGTATTTT.

CDR3 in DNA: TGTGCCAGCAGCTTAGGGCCTGACTCCTACAATGAGCAGTTCTTC. This gives the protein CASSLGPDSYNEQFF. V and J are TRBV11-3 and TRBJ2-1; no reliable D call. CDR1 is SGHNT and CDR2 is YENEEA in the germline V gene. The CDR3 is 15 residues long. V lost 1 base, J lost 0 bases, and 7 bases lay in between.

The CDR3 loop is CASSVEGNNEQFF. The CDR3 region has the DNA TGTGCCAGCAGCGTTGAGGGCAACAATGAGCAGTTCTTC. This rearrangement joins TRBV9 to TRBJ2-1, with D possibly TRBD2 on 5 matching bases. The germline V and J ends were trimmed by 2 bases and 5 bases, with 8 bases remaining between them. The CDR3 is 13 amino acids. Germline values: CDR1 SGDLS, CDR2 YYNGEE.

This sequence joins TRBV6-1 and TRBJ2-7, with D possibly matching TRBD1 (7 bases). Germline values: CDR1 MNHNS, CDR2 SASEGT. CDR3 length equals 14 residues. V was pared by 3 bases and J by 6 bases, with 15 bases between. CDR3: CASSDQGGLGEQYF. The CDR3 DNA reads as TGTGCCAGCAGTGACCAGGGGGGCTTGGGCGAGCAGTACTTC.

The gene calls are TRBV4-2 and TRBJ1-2, with D perhaps TRBD1 (6 bases). V was shortened by 3 bases and J by 4 bases, with 24 bases between the two germline ends. The germline gives CDR1 LGHNA, CDR2 YNFKEQ. The CDR3 covers 18 residues. The CDR3 nucleotides are TGTGCCAGCAGCCACCTAGGGGGGGGGCCCCCAGGTCTCTATGGCTACACCTTC. Translation gives CASSHLGGGPPGLYGYTF.

The chain links TRBV18 to TRBJ2-3, with TRBD2 matching 7 bases. Germline CDR1 is KGHSH and CDR2 is LQKENI. The CDR3 length is 13 residues. V lost 3 bases, J lost 6 bases, and 3 bases stayed unmatched. CDR3 in DNA: TGTGCCAGCTCACCCGGGGGGATTGATACGCAGTATTTT. It codes for CASSPGGIDTQYF.